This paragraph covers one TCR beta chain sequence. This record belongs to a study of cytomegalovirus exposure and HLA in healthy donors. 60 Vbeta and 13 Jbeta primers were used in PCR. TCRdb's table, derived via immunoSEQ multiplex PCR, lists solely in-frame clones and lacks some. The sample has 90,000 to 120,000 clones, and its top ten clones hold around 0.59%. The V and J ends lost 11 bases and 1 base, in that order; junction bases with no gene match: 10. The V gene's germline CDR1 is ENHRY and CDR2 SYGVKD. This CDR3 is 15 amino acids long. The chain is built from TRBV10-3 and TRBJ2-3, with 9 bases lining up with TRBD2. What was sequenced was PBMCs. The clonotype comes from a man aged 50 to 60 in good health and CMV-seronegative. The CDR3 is CASGSGGPGTDTQYF. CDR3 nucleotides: TGTGCCTCGGGGAGCGGGGGGCCGGGCACAGATACGCAGTATTTT.